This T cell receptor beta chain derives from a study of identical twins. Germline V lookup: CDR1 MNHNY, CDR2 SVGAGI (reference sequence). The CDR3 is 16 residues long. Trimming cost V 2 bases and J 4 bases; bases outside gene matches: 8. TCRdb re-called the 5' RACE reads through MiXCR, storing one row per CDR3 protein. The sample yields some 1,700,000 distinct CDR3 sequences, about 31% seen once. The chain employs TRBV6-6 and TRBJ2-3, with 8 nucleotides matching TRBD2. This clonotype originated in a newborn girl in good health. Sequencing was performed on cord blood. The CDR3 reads CASSYREGSLADTQYF. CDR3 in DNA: TGTGCCAGCAGTTACCGGGAGGGATCTCTAGCAGATACGCAGTATTTT.